This TCR beta chain was obtained from a study of early T cells in non-severe SARS-CoV-2 infection. After removal of 1 base from V and 6 bases from J, the junction contained 7 bases not matched to a gene. The CDR3 loop spans 17 amino acids. The germline gives CDR1 KGHDR, CDR2 SFDVKD. A note on this clonotype: What it binds is unknown.

From the 5' RACE reads, TCRdb called clonotypes with MiXCR, one entry per CDR3 protein. The sample lists fewer than 80,000 distinct CDR3 sequences; roughly an eighth were seen once. Overall study results and limits: Missing private and CD4 specificities, VDJdb matching favored anti-spike CD8 responses.

The sample taken for sequencing was whole blood. The sequence came from an adult who was a healthcare worker with PCR-confirmed SARS-CoV-2 infection or an uninfected control (not recorded which). The chain couples TRBV24-1 to TRBJ2-7; TRBD2 aligns across 14 bases. The CDR3 sequence is CATSDFPGLAGESEQYF. DNA of the CDR3: TGTGCCACCAGTGATTTCCCGGGACTAGCGGGAGAGTCCGAGCAGTACTTC.